These 22 T cell receptor beta chains originate from one sample sequenced in a study of blood T cell repertoires in COVID-19. Assay used: immunoSEQ multiplex PCR; TCRdb lists only in-frame clones, some missing. The sample shows about 190,000 clones, approximately 82% of them seen only once. Material for sequencing was peripheral blood. These receptors originate from a man between 50 and 59 years old with active or convalescent COVID-19.

This sequence joins TRBV27 and TRBJ1-6, with 9 bases matching TRBD1. This CDR3 is 15 amino acids long. Germline CDR1 MNHEY, CDR2 SMNVEV (reference sequence). The trim removed 2 bases at V and 7 bases at J, leaving 3 bases unmatched. CDR3 nucleotides: TGTGCCAGCAGTTTACGGGACAGGGAAAATTCACCCCTCCACTTT. Residues: CASSLRDRENSPLHF.

The V call is TRBV5-4, the J call TRBJ1-6; possibly TRBD1 for D (5 bases). This CDR3 has 16 amino acids. CDR1 and CDR2 from the germline V gene are SGHNT and YYREEE (reference sequence). Deletions cut 5 bases from V and 6 bases from J, with 18 bases between. CDR3 nucleotide sequence: TGTGCCAGCAGAACTACTCGACAGTCCATTAATTCACCCCTCCACTTT. Amino acid sequence: CASRTTRQSINSPLHF.

V gene TRBV11-2 combines with J gene TRBJ2-2; 16 bases agree with TRBD2. CDR1 and CDR2 (germline): SGHAT, FQNNGV. The CDR3 spans 19 residues. Unmatched junction bases numbered 13, after V lost 5 bases and J lost 7 bases. CDR3 sequence reads: CASSIHPGTSGGAVGELFF. The CDR3 bases are TGTGCCAGCAGCATCCATCCCGGGACTAGCGGGGGGGCGGTCGGGGAGCTGTTTTTT.

The count of this clone is one. The chain employs TRBV4-2 and TRBJ2-3; 7 bases match TRBD2. V lost 0 bases and J lost 3; bases outside the gene matches: 6. Germline values: CDR1 LGHNA, CDR2 YNFKEQ. The CDR3 runs 16 residues. CDR3 nucleotide sequence: TGTGCCAGCAGCCAAGAATTGGCGGGAGTAACAGATACGCAGTATTTT. This encodes CASSQELAGVTDTQYF.

This chain connects TRBV6-6 to TRBJ2-4, with TRBD1 matching 9 bases. CDR3 length: 16 amino acids. The trim removed 5 bases at V and 2 bases at J, leaving 7 bases unmatched. Germline assignment: CDR1 MNHNY and CDR2 SVGAGI (reference sequence). The CDR3 DNA sequence: TGTGCCAGCAGTCCCGGGACAGGGAACACCAAAAACATTCAGTACTTC. Its translation is CASSPGTGNTKNIQYF.

The rearrangement links TRBV6-1 to TRBJ2-7; D is perhaps TRBD2 (5 bases). V lost 8 bases and J lost 0, with 14 bases in between. CDR3 length: 14 residues. The V gene's germline CDR1 is MNHNS and CDR2 SASEGT. This CDR3 is CASRLGRLSYEQYF. The CDR3 bases are TGTGCCAGCCGACTTGGGAGACTCTCCTACGAGCAGTACTTC.

This rearrangement joins TRBV11-2 to TRBJ1-3, with a weak D call TRBD1 (5 bases). This CDR3 has 17 amino acids. V was cut by 1 base and J by 2 bases, with 15 bases left in between. Germline CDR1 SGHAT, CDR2 FQNNGV. This CDR3 reads CASSLVGLDSPGNTIYF. The CDR3 DNA sequence: TGTGCCAGCAGCTTAGTGGGGCTTGACAGTCCTGGAAACACCATATATTTT.

The chain employs TRBV27 and TRBJ1-6; weak D call: TRBD1 (5 bases). V gave up 7 bases and J gave up 9 bases, with 16 bases separating them. Germline-derived CDR1 and CDR2 are MNHEY and SMNVEV (reference sequence). This CDR3 is 14 amino acids long. Written as DNA, the CDR3 is TGTGCCAGCACCTTGAATCCCAGGGTTTCACCCCTCCACTTT. Translation gives CASTLNPRVSPLHF.

The chain is built from TRBV19 and TRBJ1-5, with D possibly matching TRBD1 (6 bases). This CDR3 has 13 residues. In germline, CDR1 is LNHDA, CDR2 SQIVND (reference sequence). Trimming took 7 bases from V and 3 from J, leaving 10 bases between them. Here the CDR3 DNA reads TGTGCCAGTACGGGGACACCCAATCAGCCCCAGCATTTT. Its protein is CASTGTPNQPQHF.

The chain couples TRBV24-1 to TRBJ2-2; 9 bases agree with TRBD2. Germline CDR1 and CDR2: KGHDR and SFDVKD. The junction had 10 bases not matched to a gene; V was cut back by 4 bases and J by 8 bases. This CDR3 comprises 16 residues. The DNA for the CDR3 is TGTGCCACCAGTGACGCGGGAGGGGACGATATTGGGGAGCTGTTTTTT. Residues: CATSDAGGDDIGELFF.

CDR3 sequence (DNA): TGCGCCAGCAGCTGGACAGGGGGGAATAATGAAAAACTGTTTTTT. The encoded protein is CASSWTGGNNEKLFF. The rearrangement uses TRBV5-1 and TRBJ1-4, with 10 bases fitting TRBD1. The germline V gene encodes CDR1 SGHRS and CDR2 YFSETQ. The CDR3 totals 15 residues. The V segment lost 3 bases and the J segment 4 bases; nucleotides outside the gene matches: 3.

The chain employs TRBV28 and TRBJ1-1, with D possibly TRBD1 on 5 matching bases. Trimming stripped 4 bases from V and 1 base from J, with 19 bases between. This CDR3 has 17 amino acids. Germline CDR1 and CDR2: MDHEN and SYDVKM. CDR3 loop: CASSSSGGGISNTEAFF. In DNA form, the CDR3 reads TGTGCCAGCAGTTCCTCTGGGGGGGGAATCTCGAACACTGAAGCTTTCTTT.

The chain recombines TRBV5-1 with TRBJ2-1, with TRBD1 matching over 11 bases. The germline V gene has CDR1 SGHRS and CDR2 YFSETQ. The V segment lost 3 bases and the J segment 7 bases; nucleotides outside the gene matches: 6. The length of the CDR3 is 15 residues. CDR3 amino acids: CASSYSRDRGNEQFF. The CDR3 DNA sequence: TGCGCCAGCAGCTACAGCCGGGACAGGGGGAATGAGCAGTTCTTC.

This clone was detected once. The CDR3 region has the DNA TGTGCCAGCAGCTTAGCCAGGGGGATCGAGACCCAGTACTTC. Amino acids: CASSLARGIETQYF. The chain is built from TRBV7-2 and TRBJ2-5; 7 positions agree with TRBD1. Germline V gene data show CDR1 as SGHTA and CDR2 as FQGNSA. This CDR3 has 14 residues. The junction had 3 bases not matched to a gene; V was cut back by 0 bases and J by 5 bases. The whole variable domain, remainder taken from reference TRBV7-2 and TRBJ2-5, is GAGVSQSPSNKVTEKGKDVELRCDPISGHTALYWYRQSLGQGLEFLIYFQGNSAPDKSGLPSDRFSAERTGGSVSTLTIQRTQQEDSAVYLCASSLARGIETQYFGPGTRLLVL.

In this sample, this clone turned up a few times. V and J are TRBV19 and TRBJ2-7; TRBD2 matches at 11 bases. The germline gives CDR1 LNHDA, CDR2 SQIVND (reference sequence). The CDR3 consists of 15 residues. V lost 3 bases and J lost 1; bases outside the gene matches: 2. In nucleotides, the CDR3 is TGTGCCAGTAGTATTACTAGCGGGAGATCCTACGAGCAGTACTTC. Translated: CASSITSGRSYEQYF. Looking up the rest from reference TRBV19 and TRBJ2-7 gives the full variable domain: DGGITQSPKYLFRKEGQNVTLSCEQNLNHDAMYWYRQDPGQGLRLIYYSQIVNDFQKGDIAEGYSVSREKKESFPLTVTSAQKNPTAFYLCASSITSGRSYEQYFGPGTRLTVT.

The chain joins TRBV4-3 to TRBJ1-2; D is perhaps TRBD1 (6 bases). The V and J ends lost 0 bases and 8 bases respectively, with 13 bases between them. Germline CDR1 is LGHNA and CDR2 is YSLEER. CDR3 size: 14 residues. The CDR3 DNA reads TGCGCCAGCAGCCAAGATGACAGGCCCGCGGGCTACACCTTC. Translation gives CASSQDDRPAGYTF.

This chain joins TRBV30 and TRBJ2-3; possible D gene TRBD2, 6 bases. V shed 4 bases and J shed 0 bases, with 11 bases lying between them. From germline, CDR1 is GTSNPN and CDR2 SVGIG (reference sequence). The length of the CDR3 is 14 residues. DNA for the CDR3: TGTGCCTGGAATAAGCGGGCGAGCACAGATACGCAGTATTTT. Amino acids: CAWNKRASTDTQYF.

The rearrangement uses TRBV3-1 (or the pseudogene TRBV3-2) and TRBJ1-4; no clear D gene. CDR1 LGHDT and CDR2 YNNKEL come from the germline V gene (reference sequence). Trimming removed 4 bases at V and 0 bases at J, with 9 bases between. The CDR3 has 15 residues. The CDR3 DNA follows: TGTGCCAGCAGCCCCCGTGGCTCAACTAATGAAAAACTGTTTTTT. It codes for CASSPRGSTNEKLFF.

This clone was detected only a few times. The chain uses TRBV29-1 and TRBJ2-6; D perhaps matches TRBD1 (6 bases). From germline, CDR1 is SQVTM and CDR2 ANQGSEA. V gave up 7 bases and J gave up 0 bases, with 13 bases separating them. The CDR3 consists of 15 residues. In nucleotides, the CDR3 is TGCAGCGCAAAAACAGGGCACTCTGGGGCCAACGTCCTGACTTTC. Translation: CSAKTGHSGANVLTF. The variable domain in full, completed from reference TRBV29-1 and TRBJ2-6, reads SAVISQKPSRDICQRGTSLTIQCQVDSQVTMMFWYRQQPGQSLTLIATANQGSEATYESGFVIDKFPISRPNLTFSTLTVSNMSPEDSSIYLCSAKTGHSGANVLTFGAGSRLTVL.

This chain uses TRBV6-5 with TRBJ2-3; D remains unclear. Germline loops: CDR1 MNHEY, CDR2 SVGAGI. Deletions cut 4 bases from V and 5 bases from J, with 10 bases between. The CDR3 runs 13 residues. The CDR3: CASSSERRDTQYF. In DNA, the CDR3 is TGTGCCAGCAGTTCAGAGCGACGAGATACGCAGTATTTT.

V gene TRBV9 combines with J gene TRBJ2-5; 7 nucleotides match TRBD2. After removal of 0 bases from V and 1 base from J, the junction contained 6 bases not matched to a gene. The CDR3 runs to 16 residues. Germline lookup yields CDR1 SGDLS and CDR2 YYNGEE. In DNA, the CDR3 is TGTGCCAGCAGCGTAGGATTTGCGGGGGTCCAAGAGACCCAGTACTTC. Protein sequence: CASSVGFAGVQETQYF.

This CDR3 reads CASSVDRAESYNEQFF. The CDR3 DNA reads as TGTGCCAGCAGCGTGGACAGGGCCGAGTCCTACAATGAGCAGTTCTTC. The rearrangement uses TRBV7-9 and TRBJ2-1; 8 bases map to TRBD1. Germline V lookup: CDR1 SEHNR, CDR2 FQNEAQ (reference sequence). V lost 5 bases to trimming and J lost 1 base; unmatched junction nucleotides: 7. CDR3 length equals 16 residues.